The 14 T cell receptor beta chains below come from one sample, sequenced in a study of blood T cell repertoires in COVID-19. Some clones are missing from TCRdb's copy, which holds only in-frame ones; the method was immunoSEQ multiplex PCR. Altogether over 130,000 clones are present, approximately 84% being singletons, with the ten largest covering about 3.7%. The source material was PBMCs or T cells enriched from blood (not recorded which). The receptors here all came from a woman aged 45-65 years with acute COVID-19.

The chain carries TRBV6-5 and TRBJ1-5; 7 bases line up with TRBD1. Per the germline V gene, CDR1 is MNHEY and CDR2 is SVGAGI. This CDR3 spans 15 amino acids. The junction had 9 bases not matched to a gene; V was cut back by 6 bases and J by 4 bases. CDR3: CASRDTGARNQPQHF. The DNA of the CDR3 is TGTGCCAGCAGGGATACAGGGGCGCGGAATCAGCCCCAGCATTTT.

This rearrangement joins TRBV29-1 to TRBJ1-3; maybe TRBD1 (5 bases). Germline CDR1 is SQVTM and CDR2 is ANQGSEA. The CDR3 has 13 amino acids. The V and J ends lost 7 bases and 2 bases respectively, with 12 bases between them. The CDR3 sequence: CSAQGSTGNTIYF. The CDR3 coding sequence is TGCAGCGCGCAGGGATCTACTGGAAACACCATATATTTT.

There are a few counts of this clone. V usage is TRBV25-1 and J usage is TRBJ2-1; possible D gene TRBD2, 7 bases. Germline CDR1 MGHDK, CDR2 SYGVNS. This CDR3 region has 17 residues. The germline V and J ends were trimmed by 1 base and 2 bases, with 15 bases remaining between them. CDR3 bases: TGTGCCAGCAGTGAATGGAAGGGGGGGGCCACCTACAATGAGCAGTTCTTC. Encoded protein: CASSEWKGGATYNEQFF.

The genes are TRBV9 and TRBJ2-2; D unresolved. Per the germline V gene, CDR1 is SGDLS and CDR2 is YYNGEE. The CDR3 totals 15 residues. The germline V and J ends were trimmed by 7 bases and 1 base, with 14 bases remaining between them. CDR3 protein: CASHEDSWNTGELFF. CDR3 nucleotide sequence: TGTGCCAGCCACGAGGATAGCTGGAACACCGGGGAGCTGTTTTTT.

This chain's CDR3 is CASKAGGPSGGETQYF. CDR3 coding DNA: TGTGCCAGCAAGGCGGGAGGGCCCTCGGGAGGAGAGACCCAGTACTTC. The V gene is TRBV9, the J gene TRBJ2-5, with TRBD2 identical over 9 bases. Germline V lookup: CDR1 SGDLS, CDR2 YYNGEE. CDR3 length: 16 residues. Trimming took 6 bases from V and 4 from J; bases not matched to a gene: 13. Using reference TRBV9 and TRBJ2-5 for the parts outside the CDR3, the full variable domain is DSGVTQTPKHLITATGQRVTLRCSPRSGDLSVYWYQQSLDQGLQFLIQYYNGEERAKGNILERFSAQQFPDLHSELNLSSLELGDSALYFCASKAGGPSGGETQYFGPGTRLLVL.

This chain uses TRBV6-5 with TRBJ1-5, with D perhaps matching TRBD1 (6 bases). V was trimmed by 5 bases and J by 7 bases, leaving 18 bases between them. This CDR3 contains 15 residues. Germline V CDR1 and CDR2: MNHEY, SVGAGI. The DNA for the CDR3 is TGTGCCAGCAGTAGCCGGGACAACTCCAAGCAGCCCCAGCATTTT. Translation gives CASSSRDNSKQPQHF.

The table lists this clone with a few counts. The rearrangement links TRBV4-3 to TRBJ1-2, with 8 bases that match TRBD1. The germline gives CDR1 LGHNA, CDR2 YSLEER. The junction had 3 bases not matched to a gene; V was cut back by 4 bases and J by 2 bases. There are 14 residues in the CDR3. The CDR3 here is CASSLRGRNYGYTF. In nucleotides, the CDR3 is TGCGCCAGCAGCCTCAGGGGGCGAAACTATGGCTACACCTTC.

CDR3 coding DNA: TGTGCCACCAGCAGAGACCAGGGGAACACTGAAGCTTTCTTT. Encoded protein: CATSRDQGNTEAFF. V usage is TRBV15 and J usage is TRBJ1-1; possible D gene TRBD1, 5 bases. There are 14 residues in the CDR3. The germline CDR1 and CDR2 sequences are LNHNV and YYDKDF (reference sequence). V was cut by 0 bases and J by 1 base, with 6 bases left in between. The full variable domain, with the rest looked up from reference TRBV15 and TRBJ1-1, is DAMVIQNPRYQVTQFGKPVTLSCSQTLNHNVMYWYQQKSSQAPKLLFHYYDKDFNNEADTPDNFQSRRPNTSFCFLDIRSPGLGDTAMYLCATSRDQGNTEAFFGQGTRLTVV.

V is TRBV28 and J is TRBJ1-6, with D possibly matching TRBD1 (5 bases). V lost 6 bases to trimming and J lost 3 bases, with 15 bases between them. The CDR3 sequence is 16 residues long. CDR1 MDHEN and CDR2 SYDVKM come from the germline V gene. CDR3 region: CASRGMETGYNSPLHF. CDR3 bases: TGTGCCAGCAGGGGGATGGAAACAGGCTATAATTCACCCCTCCACTTT.

This chain connects TRBV5-1 to TRBJ2-4; 16 positions match TRBD2. Germline loops: CDR1 SGHRS, CDR2 YFSETQ. The trim removed 4 bases at V and 8 bases at J, leaving 3 bases unmatched. The CDR3 length is 15 residues. The CDR3 here is CASSPGTSGRDIQYF. The DNA for the CDR3 is TGCGCCAGCAGCCCTGGGACTAGCGGGAGGGACATTCAGTACTTC.

This sequence joins TRBV3-1 (or the pseudogene TRBV3-2) and TRBJ2-7, with TRBD1 matching over 12 bases. J lost 3 bases, V lost 4 bases, and 7 bases had no gene match. This CDR3 has 16 amino acids. Germline-derived CDR1 and CDR2 are LGHDT and YNNKEL (reference sequence). DNA for the CDR3: TGTGCCAGCAGCCTAATGGGACAGGGGGCTCTCTACGAGCAGTACTTC. This gives the protein CASSLMGQGALYEQYF.

As regards this clone: In the same sample, other DNA sequences code for this CDR3. The chain combines TRBV30 with TRBJ1-5; D is uncertain. This CDR3 region has 13 residues. The germline CDR1 and CDR2 sequences are GTSNPN and SVGIG (reference sequence). V was trimmed by 2 bases and J by 1 base, leaving 6 bases between them. CDR3 amino acids: CAWSSGSNQPQHF. CDR3 sequence (DNA): TGTGCCTGGAGTTCGGGGAGCAATCAGCCCCAGCATTTT.

This clone was seen many times. This chain uses TRBV6-1 with TRBJ1-1; a weak D match, TRBD1 (5 bases). The germline V gene encodes CDR1 MNHNS and CDR2 SASEGT. This CDR3 comprises 16 residues. V lost 2 bases and J lost 11, with 24 bases in between. CDR3 bases: TGTGCCAGCAGTGAACGGGGGAATCGAGTATCTCGTCTGGCTTTCTTT. Translated, it gives CASSERGNRVSRLAFF.

This clone turned up a few times. J is TRBJ1-1 and V is TRBV24-1; 7 bases fit TRBD1. Germline V gene data show CDR1 as KGHDR and CDR2 as SFDVKD. The V and J ends lost 4 bases and 6 bases, in that order; junction bases with no gene match: 1. CDR3 size: 12 residues. CDR3 protein: CATSERGPEAFF. Written as DNA, the CDR3 is TGTGCCACCAGTGAAAGGGGGCCTGAAGCTTTCTTT.